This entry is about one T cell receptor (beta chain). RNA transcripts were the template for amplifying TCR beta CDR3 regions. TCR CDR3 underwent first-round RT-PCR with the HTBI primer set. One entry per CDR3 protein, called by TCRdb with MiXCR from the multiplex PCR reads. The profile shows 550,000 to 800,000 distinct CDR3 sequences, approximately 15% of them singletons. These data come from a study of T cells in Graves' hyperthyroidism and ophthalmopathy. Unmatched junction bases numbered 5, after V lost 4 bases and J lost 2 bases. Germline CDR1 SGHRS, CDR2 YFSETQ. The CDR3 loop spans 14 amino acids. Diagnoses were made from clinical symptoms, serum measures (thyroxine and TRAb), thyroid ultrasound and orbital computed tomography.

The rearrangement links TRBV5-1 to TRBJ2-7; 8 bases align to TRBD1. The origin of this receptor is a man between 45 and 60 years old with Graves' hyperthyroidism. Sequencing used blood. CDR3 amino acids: CASSPDREAYEQYF. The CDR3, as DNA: TGCGCCAGCAGCCCGGACAGGGAGGCCTACGAGCAGTACTTC.